The 3 T cell receptor beta chains in this list originate from one sample, sequenced in a study of shared clonotypes between healthy human individuals. Naive CD8 populations comprised CD45RO-negative cells positively selected for CCR7, excluding terminally differentiated effector memory CD45RA+ cells. Clones were read by immunoSEQ multiplex PCR, and TCRdb kept only the in-frame ones, dropping some. The table lists roughly 2,000,000 clones, over 85% of them singletons, with approximately 1.7% in the top ten. Sample: naive CD8+ T cells from PBMCs. All receptors come from a man younger than 35 in good health. Some clones in this sample may be carry-over from other donors' samples.

V is TRBV28 and J is TRBJ2-7, with D tentatively TRBD1 (6 bases). Germline V gives CDR1 MDHEN, CDR2 SYDVKM. The CDR3 spans 16 residues. Trimming removed 5 bases from V and 2 bases from J, with 19 bases in between. CDR3 nucleotides: TGTGCCAGCAGTATCGGTGGACAGTCCTTAGCCTACGAGCAGTACTTC. Translating gives CASSIGGQSLAYEQYF. The entire variable domain, with the rest obtained from reference TRBV28 and TRBJ2-7, is as follows: DVKVTQSSRYLVKRTGEKVFLECVQDMDHENMFWYRQDPGLGLRLIYFSYDVKMKEKGDIPEGYSVSREKKERFSLILESASTNQTSMYLCASSIGGQSLAYEQYFGPGTRLTVT.

The chain carries TRBV4-3 and TRBJ1-2; TRBD1 might be the D (6 bases). The V gene's germline CDR1 is LGHNA and CDR2 YSLEER. The CDR3 length is 15 residues. The V end was cut by 0 bases, the J end by 2 bases, with 10 bases between. In nucleotides, the CDR3 is TGCGCCAGCAGCCAAGAAAGCCAGGGGAACTATGGCTACACCTTC. Translated, it gives CASSQESQGNYGYTF.

The chain links TRBV6-5 to TRBJ2-7; 7 bases align to TRBD1. CDR1 is MNHEY, CDR2 SVGAGI, per germline. The length of the CDR3 is 14 residues. After removal of 6 bases from V and 2 bases from J, the junction contained 7 bases not matched to a gene. This CDR3 reads CASRTRDSPYEQYF. The DNA of the CDR3 is TGTGCCAGCAGAACCCGGGACAGCCCCTACGAGCAGTACTTC.